This entry lists 25 T cell receptor beta chains sequenced from one sample in a study of blood T cell repertoires in COVID-19. Measured with immunoSEQ multiplex PCR; TCRdb has only the in-frame clones, and not every one. This sample has roughly 73,000 clones, with more than 75% found just once. Specimen: peripheral blood. Receptors were obtained from a woman older than 75 with active or convalescent COVID-19.

This clone was seen more than once but under ten times. DNA for the CDR3: TGTGCCAGCACCCGACAGGGGGCTCGGGAGCAGTACTTC. This codes for CASTRQGAREQYF. This chain uses TRBV12-3 or TRBV12-4 with TRBJ2-7; the match to TRBD1 covers 10 bases. Unmatched junction bases numbered 7, after V lost 7 bases and J lost 7 bases. The CDR3 spans 13 residues.

This sequence joins TRBV2 and TRBJ2-1; maybe TRBD1 (5 bases). CDR1 and CDR2 (germline): SNHLY, FYNNEI. The CDR3 is 13 residues long. V shed 6 bases and J shed 0 bases, with 6 bases lying between them. In DNA form, the CDR3 reads TGTGCCAGCAGGCAGGGCTCCTACAATGAGCAGTTCTTC. Encoded protein: CASRQGSYNEQFF.

This clone showed up just a few times. The gene calls are TRBV4-2 and TRBJ1-1; unclear D gene. Germline V CDR1 and CDR2: LGHNA, YNFKEQ. Trimming removed 0 bases at V and 1 base at J, with 9 bases between. CDR3 length: 15 residues. CDR3 region: CASSQDVTANTEAFF. Here the CDR3 DNA reads TGTGCCAGCAGCCAAGATGTAACAGCGAACACTGAAGCTTTCTTT.

This clone has just a few counts. J is TRBJ2-1 and V is TRBV5-5, with a weak D call TRBD2 (5 bases). This CDR3 has 14 amino acids. The germline V gene has CDR1 SGHKS and CDR2 YYEKEE (reference sequence). Trimming left V 0 bases short and J 5 bases short, with 9 bases between. The CDR3 DNA sequence: TGTGCCAGCAGCTTGGCCCCGCGGGACAATGAGCAGTTCTTC. Translated, it gives CASSLAPRDNEQFF.

The V call is TRBV5-1, the J call TRBJ2-3; D is possibly TRBD2 (6 bases). V lost 0 bases, J lost 1 base, and 15 bases lay in between. The CDR3 is 17 amino acids. Germline lookup yields CDR1 SGHRS and CDR2 YFSETQ. The CDR3 DNA follows: TGCGCCAGCAGCTTGGGAGGACGAGTAGCGGGCACAGATACGCAGTATTTT. Its translation is CASSLGGRVAGTDTQYF.

Only a few counts were recorded for this clone. The rearrangement uses TRBV21-1 and TRBJ1-1. TRBV21-1 is described as a pseudogene. The length of the CDR3 is 15 residues. CDR3 amino acids: CASSKAVRANTEAFF. CDR3 bases: TGTGCCAGCAGCAAAGCAGTGCGAGCGAACACTGAAGCTTTCTTT.

CDR3 DNA: TGCGCCAGCAGCCAGCAGGGGGACGGGGGCTACGAGCAGTACTTC. It encodes CASSQQGDGGYEQYF. The chain combines TRBV4-1 with TRBJ2-7, with D tentatively TRBD1 (7 bases). CDR3 size: 15 residues. V was pared by 3 bases and J by 3 bases, with 15 bases between. Germline CDR1 and CDR2: MGHRA and YSYEKL.

CDR3 sequence (DNA): TGCAGCGCTACTCTAACCCAGGGCGGGGAGCTGTTTTTT. It translates to CSATLTQGGELFF. The rearrangement links TRBV29-1 to TRBJ2-2; TRBD1 is a possible D gene (5 bases). Trimming removed 7 bases from V and 7 bases from J, with 16 bases in between. Germline loops: CDR1 SQVTM, CDR2 ANQGSEA. The CDR3 consists of 13 residues.

The chain employs TRBV4-1 and TRBJ1-3; D ambiguous. The CDR3 covers 14 residues. Germline CDR1 is MGHRA and CDR2 is YSYEKL. Trimming took off 1 base at V and 7 bases at J, with 11 bases between the two ends. Written as DNA, the CDR3 is TGCGCCAGCAGCCAAGGGTCGGAGGTTAACACCATATATTTT. Residues: CASSQGSEVNTIYF.

The V call is TRBV7-3, the J call TRBJ2-5; 12 bases are shared with TRBD2. The CDR3 extends over 18 amino acids. V trimming: 5 bases; J trimming: 4 bases; junction bases outside the gene matches: 14. Per the germline V gene, CDR1 is SGHTA and CDR2 is FQGTGA. CDR3: CASSPGGASGGAVETQYF. The CDR3 DNA sequence: TGTGCCAGCAGCCCCGGGGGAGCTAGCGGGGGGGCTGTAGAGACCCAGTACTTC.

CDR3 DNA sequence: TGCGCCAGCAGCCTAACTGCGACAGGCCCCTACGAGCAGTACTTC. This codes for CASSLTATGPYEQYF. The chain combines TRBV5-1 with TRBJ2-7; D is perhaps TRBD1 (6 bases). The V gene's germline CDR1 is SGHRS and CDR2 YFSETQ. The V end lost 4 bases, the J end lost 2 bases, and 16 bases lay between the germline ends. This CDR3 is 15 amino acids long.

The rearrangement uses TRBV9 and TRBJ1-3; D not certain. This CDR3 spans 15 amino acids. V gave up 0 bases and J gave up 4 bases, with 11 bases separating them. Looked up from germline, CDR1 is SGDLS and CDR2 is YYNGEE. The CDR3 is CASSVDPFSGNTIYF. DNA for the CDR3: TGTGCCAGCAGCGTAGATCCGTTTTCGGGAAACACCATATATTTT.

The chain carries TRBV4-1 and TRBJ2-5, with a tentative D call TRBD1 (5 bases). Trimming left V 1 base short and J 4 bases short, with 13 bases between. Germline V gene lookup returns CDR1 MGHRA and CDR2 YSYEKL. This CDR3 region has 15 residues. CDR3 residues: CASSQGRGPPETQYF. Here the CDR3 DNA reads TGCGCCAGCAGCCAAGGTAGGGGTCCTCCAGAGACCCAGTACTTC.

This chain uses TRBV7-8 with TRBJ2-7; D is unclear. Germline CDR1 is SGHVS and CDR2 is FQNEAQ. V was cut by 5 bases and J by 7 bases, with 12 bases left in between. This CDR3 comprises 12 residues. CDR3 region: CASSRGRREQYF. In DNA form, the CDR3 reads TGTGCCAGCAGCCGTGGGCGCCGGGAGCAGTACTTC.

This chain connects TRBV12-3 or TRBV12-4 to TRBJ1-2; TRBD1 might be the D (5 bases). This CDR3 has 12 amino acids. V lost 3 bases and J lost 5, with 7 bases in between. The CDR3 nucleotides read TGTGCCAGCAGTTTGCGGGGGTATGGCTACACCTTC. It is translated as CASSLRGYGYTF.

This clone has only one observation. The CDR3 bases are TGTGCCAGCAGCTTGGCCGGGACAGCGAACACTGAAGCTTTCTTT. Protein sequence: CASSLAGTANTEAFF. The chain carries TRBV5-4 and TRBJ1-1; TRBD1 matches at 7 bases. The CDR3 loop spans 15 amino acids. The V segment lost 0 bases and the J segment 1 base; nucleotides outside the gene matches: 3. Germline CDR1 reads SGHNT; CDR2 reads YYREEE (reference sequence).

The V and J genes are TRBV12-5 and TRBJ2-7; 7 bases are shared with TRBD1. This CDR3 spans 12 amino acids. Germline CDR1 LGHNT, CDR2 FRNRAP. V shed 4 bases and J 5 bases; nucleotides not matched to a gene: 2. The CDR3: CASGSQGDEQYF. In DNA form, the CDR3 reads TGTGCTAGTGGTTCCCAGGGGGACGAGCAGTACTTC.

The CDR3 sequence is CASSVEAGIGQPQHF. The DNA for the CDR3 is TGTGCCAGCAGTGTCGAGGCGGGGATAGGTCAGCCCCAGCATTTT. The chain combines TRBV6-4 with TRBJ1-5; D uncertain. The ends were cut back, 4 bases at V and 6 bases at J, with 16 bases in the middle. Germline CDR1 is MRHNA and CDR2 is SNTAGT. The CDR3 has 15 residues.

The chain is built from TRBV3-1 (or the pseudogene TRBV3-2) and TRBJ1-2; 7 positions agree with TRBD1. The germline V gene has CDR1 LGHDT and CDR2 YNNKEL (reference sequence). V shed 2 bases, J shed 1 base, and the junction held 13 bases outside the gene matches. The CDR3 has 18 amino acids. CDR3 sequence (DNA): TGTGCCAGCAGCCAATACTTCAGGACAGGTCGGATTAACTATGGCTACACCTTC. Its translation is CASSQYFRTGRINYGYTF.

This chain joins TRBV28 and TRBJ1-4; 7 nucleotides match TRBD1. With 2 bases clipped from V and 4 bases from J, the junction kept 10 bases outside the gene matches. Germline V lookup: CDR1 MDHEN, CDR2 SYDVKM. This CDR3 contains 17 residues. The CDR3 DNA sequence: TGTGCCAGCAGTTTAAGTAGACAGGGTTATTTTAATGAAAAACTGTTTTTT. Residues: CASSLSRQGYFNEKLFF.

The chain has TRBV7-2 and TRBJ1-5; a possible D gene is TRBD1 (6 bases). V was shortened by 3 bases and J by 3 bases, with 15 bases between the two germline ends. Germline V gene lookup returns CDR1 SGHTA and CDR2 FQGNSA. This CDR3 has 16 residues. In DNA, the CDR3 is TGTGCCAGCAGCTTGTTGGCAGGGGTGATCAATCAGCCCCAGCATTTT. Its translation is CASSLLAGVINQPQHF.

The rearrangement uses TRBV2 and TRBJ1-5; no reliable D call. Germline CDR1 SNHLY, CDR2 FYNNEI. The CDR3 extends over 12 amino acids. V lost 6 bases, J lost 3 bases, and 6 bases lay in between. CDR3 region: CASRGDNQPQHF. In nucleotides, the CDR3 is TGTGCCAGCAGGGGAGACAATCAGCCCCAGCATTTT. Supplemented by reference TRBV2 and TRBJ1-5, the full variable domain reads EPEVTQTPSHQVTQMGQEVILRCVPISNHLYFYWYRQILGQKVEFLVSFYNNEISEKSEIFDDQFSVERPDGSNFTLKIRSTKLEDSAMYFCASRGDNQPQHFGDGTRLSIL.

This clone was seen at least ten times. The DNA for the CDR3 is TGTGCCAGCAGCCCCCGACGAGAGGGCGGGCAGTACTTC. It is translated as CASSPRREGGQYF. The chain combines TRBV9 with TRBJ2-7; tentatively, D is TRBD2 (5 bases). Germline CDR1 reads SGDLS; CDR2 reads YYNGEE. This CDR3 has 13 residues. The V end was cut by 4 bases, the J end by 9 bases, with 17 bases between.

The gene calls are TRBV7-2 and TRBJ1-2; 7 bases align to TRBD1. V was pared by 1 base and J by 7 bases, with 12 bases of the junction left unmatched. There are 16 residues in the CDR3. Germline CDR1 reads SGHTA; CDR2 reads FQGNSA. The CDR3 DNA sequence: TGTGCCAGCAGCTTAGGGGAGACAGGGAGAGGCGGTGGCTACACCTTC. This gives the protein CASSLGETGRGGGYTF.

This clone is a singleton in its sample. This chain links TRBV11-1 with TRBJ2-2; D possibly corresponds to TRBD1 (5 bases). V shed 7 bases and J shed 4 bases, with 13 bases lying between them. The CDR3 runs to 14 residues. CDR1 is SGHAT and CDR2 is FQDESV in the germline V gene (reference sequence). In DNA, the CDR3 is TGTGCCAGCACTTTCCCAGGGCTCACCGGGGAGCTGTTTTTT. This sequence encodes CASTFPGLTGELFF.